This record concerns one T cell receptor beta chain sequence. Measured with immunoSEQ multiplex PCR; TCRdb has only the in-frame clones, and not every one. The sample carries 50,000 or so clones, about 90% recorded once. This record comes from a study of T cell changes during pregnancy in multiple sclerosis. The V gene lost 5 bases and the J gene lost 2 bases, with 7 bases spanning the gap. There are 13 residues in the CDR3. Germline V gene lookup returns CDR1 KGHSH and CDR2 LQKENI. This material consisted of CD4+ T cells from peripheral blood mononuclear cells, taken in the second trimester of pregnancy. The rearrangement links TRBV18 to TRBJ2-1, with a weak D call TRBD1 (5 bases). The clonotype comes from a female donor with multiple sclerosis, enrolled in a pregnancy study. The CDR3 sequence is CASSGAPYNEQFF. CDR3 nucleotide sequence: TGTGCCAGCTCAGGGGCCCCCTACAATGAGCAGTTCTTC. Full variable domain (missing parts from reference TRBV18 and TRBJ2-1): NAGVMQNPRHLVRRRGQEARLRCSPMKGHSHVYWYRQLPEEGLKFMVYLQKENIIDESGMPKERFSAEFPKEGPSILRIQQVVRGDSAAYFCASSGAPYNEQFFGPGTRLTVL.